These T cell receptor beta chains were read from a single sample in a study of T cells in Graves' hyperthyroidism and ophthalmopathy. TCRdb independently ran MiXCR on the multiplex PCR reads; one entry per CDR3 protein. The sample lists about 360,000 distinct CDR3 sequences, around 13% occurring once. Sequencing used blood. The receptors come from a woman aged 18-29 years with Graves' hyperthyroidism. CDR3s include the opening cysteine and the closing phenylalanine or tryptophan. A D gene is named only where the DNA matches it firmly. A row's size may be missing; if present it is once, few, many or a size class.

DNA: TGTGCCAGCAGCCCGGTCGGACTAGGCACTGAAGCTTTCTTT
CDR3: CASSPVGLGTEAFF
J: TRBJ1-1
size: many
V: TRBV9
D: .

DNA: TGTGCCAGCTCACCAGATAACGACCCTAGCACAGATACGCAGTATTTT
CDR3: CASSPDNDPSTDTQYF
J: TRBJ2-3
size: .
V: TRBV18
D: .

DNA: TGTGCCAGCAGCCAAACATCGGCCTCCGACAGGGCCTACGAGCAGTACTTC
CDR3: CASSQTSASDRAYEQYF
J: TRBJ2-7
size: .
V: TRBV27
D: TRBD1

DNA: TGTGCCAGCACGGACCTACTAGCGGGAGGAACCGGGGAGCTGTTTTTT
CDR3: CASTDLLAGGTGELFF
J: TRBJ2-2
size: many
V: TRBV6-2/TRBV6-3
D: TRBD2

DNA: TGTGCCCGAGGGCGGATGTCGGGTGATGGCTACACCTTC
CDR3: CARGRMSGDGYTF
J: TRBJ1-2
size: .
V: TRBV30
D: .

DNA: TGTGCGGCAGCGTTCTGGGGGGGAGGTGGCTACACCTTC
CDR3: CAAAFWGGGGYTF
J: TRBJ1-2
size: many
V: TRBV27
D: .

DNA: TGTGCCAGCAGCGTAGATCCCTATAGCAATCAGCCCCAGCATTTT
CDR3: CASSVDPYSNQPQHF
J: TRBJ1-5
size: few
V: TRBV9
D: .

DNA: TGCAGTGCTCGCCTGGGACAGTTCTCCTATAATTCACCCCTCCACTTT
CDR3: CSARLGQFSYNSPLHF
J: TRBJ1-6
size: many
V: TRBV20-1
D: TRBD1

DNA: TGCAGTGCTAGTAGGGGACTAGCGGTGTGGAATGAGCAGTTCTTC
CDR3: CSASRGLAVWNEQFF
J: TRBJ2-1
size: once
V: TRBV20-1
D: TRBD2

DNA: TGTGCCAGCAGCTTAGTAGCGGGAAGTCGTGACGAGCAGTACTTC
CDR3: CASSLVAGSRDEQYF
J: TRBJ2-7
size: many
V: TRBV7-9
D: TRBD2

DNA: TGTGCCAGCTCACCACCGTCAATGGGTGGGACGGGGACCCAGTACTTC
CDR3: CASSPPSMGGTGTQYF
J: TRBJ2-5
size: .
V: TRBV18
D: .

DNA: TGTGCCAGCAGCGGTGGGAAGAACCAAGAGACCCAGTACTTC
CDR3: CASSGGKNQETQYF
J: TRBJ2-5
size: many
V: TRBV5-8
D: .

DNA: TGCAATGCTAGAGCCCCCAAGAACACCGGGGAGCTGTTTTTT
CDR3: CNARAPKNTGELFF
J: TRBJ2-2
size: few
V: TRBV20-1
D: .

DNA: TGTGCCAGCAGTTACTCGGAGGGACAGGGTAGACCCGGGGAGCTGTTTTTT
CDR3: CASSYSEGQGRPGELFF
J: TRBJ2-2
size: .
V: TRBV6-6
D: TRBD1

DNA: TGTGCCAGCAGCCAACCCACTAGCGGGAGAGGCTCCGGGGAGCTGCTTTTT
CDR3: CASSQPTSGRGSGELLF
J: TRBJ2-2
size: few
V: TRBV4-2
D: TRBD2

DNA: TGTGCCAGCAGCCCGCACGGGGGACAGGGGACTAGCACAGATACGCAGTATTTT
CDR3: CASSPHGGQGTSTDTQYF
J: TRBJ2-3
size: many
V: TRBV11-3
D: TRBD1

DNA: TGTGCCAGCAGTCCGTCGCTGTCGAATGAGCAGTTCTTC
CDR3: CASSPSLSNEQFF
J: TRBJ2-1
size: many
V: TRBV28
D: .

DNA: TGTGCCAGCTCACCTAGGGGGGGGTCCTACGAGCAGTACTTC
CDR3: CASSPRGGSYEQYF
J: TRBJ2-7
size: many
V: TRBV18
D: .

DNA: TGTGCCAGCAGTTTAAGGACAGGGAATGAAAAACTGTTTTTT
CDR3: CASSLRTGNEKLFF
J: TRBJ1-4
size: many
V: TRBV12-3/TRBV12-4
D: TRBD1

DNA: TGTGCCAGCAGCTCCACTAGTGAGCAGTTCTTC
CDR3: CASSSTSEQFF
J: TRBJ2-1
size: many
V: TRBV7-9
D: .

DNA: TGCAGTGCTAGAGCCCCTAGCGGGGGACTGGAGGAGCAGTACTTC
CDR3: CSARAPSGGLEEQYF
J: TRBJ2-7
size: few
V: TRBV20-1
D: TRBD2

DNA: TGTGCCAGCAGCCTTACAGGGGGCGCGGGCAATCAGCCCCAGCATTTT
CDR3: CASSLTGGAGNQPQHF
J: TRBJ1-5
size: .
V: TRBV12-3/TRBV12-4
D: TRBD1

DNA: TGTGCCAGTAGCCTGGGGGTGGGCAGCAAAGAGACCCAGTACTTC
CDR3: CASSLGVGSKETQYF
J: TRBJ2-5
size: .
V: TRBV19
D: .

DNA: TGTGCCAGCAGCTCGGACTGGGTTATAGAGACCCAGTACTTC
CDR3: CASSSDWVIETQYF
J: TRBJ2-5
size: many
V: TRBV7-2
D: .

DNA: TGTGCCAGCAGTCCCGGGGCACAGGGGAATCAGCCCCAGCATTTT
CDR3: CASSPGAQGNQPQHF
J: TRBJ1-5
size: .
V: TRBV27
D: TRBD1

DNA: TGTGCCAGCAGCTTGGTGACGGGCCAGGGCCCAGAGACCCAGTACTTC
CDR3: CASSLVTGQGPETQYF
J: TRBJ2-5
size: many
V: TRBV5-6
D: .

DNA: TGTGCCAGCAGTGAAGTAGTTCGACAAAATCAGCCCCAGCATTTT
CDR3: CASSEVVRQNQPQHF
J: TRBJ1-5
size: few
V: TRBV2
D: .

DNA: TGTGCCAGCAGTCCCTGCGGGGGTAACTATGGCTACACCTTC
CDR3: CASSPCGGNYGYTF
J: TRBJ1-2
size: .
V: TRBV28
D: .

DNA: TGTGCCAGCAGCTTAGGACCCTCCCTAGCGGGAGTACTAGAGACCCAGTACTTC
CDR3: CASSLGPSLAGVLETQYF
J: TRBJ2-5
size: many
V: TRBV11-2
D: TRBD2

DNA: TGTGCCAGCAGTTCAGACTACGAGCAGTACTTC
CDR3: CASSSDYEQYF
J: TRBJ2-7
size: many
V: TRBV11-3
D: .

DNA: TGTGCCAGTAGTGCCCGCCGGGACTCTAACTATGGCTACACCTTC
CDR3: CASSARRDSNYGYTF
J: TRBJ1-2
size: many
V: TRBV19
D: .

DNA: TGTGCCAGCGGGGCCGGGACGAATTCAGTGGATGGCTACACCTTC
CDR3: CASGAGTNSVDGYTF
J: TRBJ1-2
size: many
V: TRBV6-1
D: .

DNA: TGCGCCAGCAGCTTTGGGGACAGGAGCTACGAGCAGTACTTC
CDR3: CASSFGDRSYEQYF
J: TRBJ2-7
size: many
V: TRBV5-1
D: TRBD1

DNA: TGTGCCAGCAGTGACTCGATCTGGGGTACCGGGGAGCTGTTTTTT
CDR3: CASSDSIWGTGELFF
J: TRBJ2-2
size: .
V: TRBV6-4
D: .

DNA: TGTGCCAGCAGCTGGGGACTAGCGGGGGGGATTCAAGAGACCCAGTACTTC
CDR3: CASSWGLAGGIQETQYF
J: TRBJ2-5
size: many
V: TRBV11-2
D: TRBD2

DNA: TGCAGTGCTAGAGAAAGGGGAAACACCATATATTTT
CDR3: CSARERGNTIYF
J: TRBJ1-3
size: many
V: TRBV20-1
D: .

DNA: TGCAGTGCTAGTAGGACGGGAAACTATGGCTACACCTTC
CDR3: CSASRTGNYGYTF
J: TRBJ1-2
size: .
V: TRBV20-1
D: .

DNA: TGTGCCAGCAGCCCAGCTAGTAACTACAATGAGCAGTTCTTC
CDR3: CASSPASNYNEQFF
J: TRBJ2-1
size: few
V: TRBV14
D: .

DNA: TGTGCCAGCAGCGACCCAAGCTCCTACGAGCAGTACTTC
CDR3: CASSDPSSYEQYF
J: TRBJ2-7
size: many
V: TRBV7-9
D: .

DNA: TGTGCCATCAGTTCAGTTTCCGTGAATGAGCAGTTCTTC
CDR3: CAISSVSVNEQFF
J: TRBJ2-1
size: .
V: TRBV10-3
D: .

DNA: TGTGCCACCAGCACCCCGGGCGGGGGCCTGTCCTACAATGAGCAGTTCTTC
CDR3: CATSTPGGGLSYNEQFF
J: TRBJ2-1
size: .
V: TRBV15
D: .

DNA: TGTGCCAGCAGCCCGATATCCCGGACTAGCAGATACGAGCAGTACTTC
CDR3: CASSPISRTSRYEQYF
J: TRBJ2-7
size: many
V: TRBV11-2
D: TRBD2

DNA: TGTGCCAGCAGTTTCGGGGGGATCACAGATACGCAGTATTTT
CDR3: CASSFGGITDTQYF
J: TRBJ2-3
size: many
V: TRBV11-3
D: TRBD2

DNA: TGTGCCAGCAGTGGGGCGGAGAATAGCAATCAGCCCCAGCATTTT
CDR3: CASSGAENSNQPQHF
J: TRBJ1-5
size: many
V: TRBV2
D: .

DNA: TGTGCCAGCAGCTTAAGGGACATTCCCTTGGATACGCAGTATTTT
CDR3: CASSLRDIPLDTQYF
J: TRBJ2-3
size: many
V: TRBV7-2
D: .

DNA: TGTGCCATCAGGGACACCCCGCGTCTGGAAGCTTTCTTT
CDR3: CAIRDTPRLEAFF
J: TRBJ1-1
size: many
V: TRBV10-3
D: .

DNA: TGTGCCAGCAGCGAGGGGGCGGGAAGGCATGAGCAGTTCTTC
CDR3: CASSEGAGRHEQFF
J: TRBJ2-1
size: many
V: TRBV7-6
D: .